The following is a T cell receptor (beta chain) sequence with its context. The antigen remains unidentified. MiXCR, applied by TCRdb to the reads, yields one record per CDR3 protein. The sample includes under 800,000 distinct CDR3 sequences, roughly a quarter of them seen just once. This sample was taken from a study of T cell repertoires in cytomegalovirus infection. V dropped 2 bases and J dropped 0 bases, with 8 bases sitting between them. The length of the CDR3 is 15 residues. Study-level results: Of the TCR beta families, the public ones yielded a cumulative frequency that identified carriers of CMV plus the relevant HLA. Ex vivo responses were dominated by HLA-C-restricted CMV-specific TCR beta clonotypes.

The J gene is TRBJ1-5, the V gene TRBV12-3 or TRBV12-4; perhaps TRBD1 as D (5 bases). The receptor was derived from a human donor in good health (CMV status not recorded). Some clones in this sample may be carry-over from other donors' samples. Sequencing used CD8+ T cells from PBMCs. The DNA for the CDR3 is TGTGCCAGCAGTTTATGGGGGGATAGCAATCAGCCCCAGCATTTT. It specifies CASSLWGDSNQPQHF.